This T cell receptor (beta chain) was sequenced during a study of CD8+CD57+ T cells in acquired aplastic anemia. Study at large: When averaged, DNA from sorted CD4+ and CD8+ cells came to approximately 3.2 ug. Regarding the study as a whole: Simpson's diversity of CD8+ cells was not significantly different in patients compared with controls.

Patients selected for sequencing had displayed CD8+CD57+ cell expansion by flow cytometry. Severe acquired aplastic anemia was the diagnosis recorded for all patients. No therapy had been given to the patients at the time of blood sampling. TCR beta VDJ and CDR3 profiling used genomic DNA as template. TCRdb independently ran MiXCR on the reads; one entry per CDR3 protein. The sample lists around 500,000 distinct CDR3 sequences; around 30% were seen once. Details on this clonotype: The target antigen is unknown.

V lost 1 base, J lost 4 bases, and 4 bases stayed unmatched. The germline V gene encodes CDR1 LNHDA and CDR2 SQIVND (reference sequence). The length of the CDR3 is 15 residues. The sample taken for sequencing was sorted CD4+, CD8+, or CD8+CD57+ T cells (not recorded which) from PBMCs. This TCR derives from a human donor with aplastic anemia. The chain is built from TRBV19 and TRBJ2-1, with TRBD2 identical over 7 bases. CDR3 region: CASSIGTSWYNEQFF. CDR3 sequence (DNA): TGTGCCAGTAGTATAGGGACTAGTTGGTACAATGAGCAGTTCTTC.